Listed here are 14 T cell receptor beta chains from one sample, sequenced in a study of T cell responses to AZD1222 COVID-19 vaccine. Here immunoSEQ multiplex PCR was the method, and the copy in TCRdb shows in-frame clones only, minus some. The table lists 150,000 or so clones. Material: peripheral blood. The receptors were sampled from an adult in good health.

The V gene is TRBV7-2, the J gene TRBJ1-1, with D tentatively TRBD1 (5 bases). Germline values: CDR1 SGHTA, CDR2 FQGNSA. V was trimmed by 1 base and J by 2 bases, leaving 11 bases between them. The CDR3 sequence is 15 residues long. In DNA form, the CDR3 reads TGTGCCAGCAGCTTAGACAGGACGGCAAACACTGAAGCTTTCTTT. Translating gives CASSLDRTANTEAFF.

V gene TRBV19 combines with J gene TRBJ1-2; TRBD1 matches at 7 bases. The CDR3 covers 14 residues. In germline, CDR1 is LNHDA, CDR2 SQIVND (reference sequence). Trimming at V came to 4 bases and at J to 3 bases, leaving 5 bases not matched to a gene. The CDR3 DNA is TGTGCCAGTAGTACCCCTCAGGGGGACTATGGCTACACCTTC. Amino acids: CASSTPQGDYGYTF.

The rearrangement uses TRBV2 and TRBJ1-5; a weak D match, TRBD1 (5 bases). The CDR3 is 16 amino acids. Trimming took off 3 bases at V and 0 bases at J, with 12 bases between the two ends. The germline CDR1 and CDR2 sequences are SNHLY and FYNNEI. The CDR3 sequence: CASSDPGTTSNQPQHF. Here the CDR3 DNA reads TGTGCCAGCAGTGACCCCGGGACGACTAGCAATCAGCCCCAGCATTTT.

V and J are TRBV7-2 and TRBJ1-1; a possible D gene is TRBD1 (5 bases). There are 17 residues in the CDR3. V lost 5 bases and J lost 0, with 19 bases in between. CDR1 is SGHTA and CDR2 is FQGNSA in the germline V gene. This CDR3 reads CASSIRQSVGMNTEAFF. CDR3 DNA sequence: TGTGCCAGCAGCATTAGACAGTCGGTAGGCATGAACACTGAAGCTTTCTTT.

The chain links TRBV5-1 to TRBJ2-2; TRBD1 might be the D (6 bases). Trimming took off 7 bases at V and 5 bases at J, with 18 bases between the two ends. There are 15 residues in the CDR3. CDR1 and CDR2 (germline): SGHRS, YFSETQ. CDR3 bases: TGCGCCAGCTCGCGTCAGGGGCGAGGGACCGGGGAGCTGTTTTTT. Translated: CASSRQGRGTGELFF.

The genes are TRBV27 and TRBJ2-2, with D perhaps TRBD2 (5 bases). Between the trimmed V and J ends, which lost 5 bases and 1 base, there was a span of 8 bases. Per germline, CDR1 MNHEY and CDR2 SMNVEV (reference sequence). This CDR3 contains 14 residues. For the CDR3, the DNA is TGTGCCAGCAGTCCGGGATTGAACACCGGGGAGCTGTTTTTT. Translation gives CASSPGLNTGELFF.

This rearrangement joins TRBV25-1 to TRBJ1-1; TRBD1 matches 10 bases. The CDR3 runs to 13 residues. CDR1 MGHDK and CDR2 SYGVNS come from the germline V gene. J was trimmed by 4 bases and V by 8 bases; bases with no gene match: 4. The DNA for the CDR3 is TGTGCCAGCTGTGGACAGGGGGGCACTGAAGCTTTCTTT. It yields the protein CASCGQGGTEAFF.

V usage is TRBV15 and J usage is TRBJ1-2; TRBD1 matches at 7 bases. Germline values: CDR1 LNHNV, CDR2 YYDKDF (reference sequence). The CDR3 contains 18 residues. J gave up 0 bases and V 0 bases, and 10 bases lay outside the gene matches. The CDR3 coding sequence is TGTGCCACCAGCAGAGATCAGGGGACAGCTTATTCTAACTATGGCTACACCTTC. Translating it yields CATSRDQGTAYSNYGYTF.

The chain couples TRBV2 to TRBJ2-2; D gene unclear. Germline CDR1 is SNHLY and CDR2 is FYNNEI. This CDR3 comprises 15 residues. V gave up 2 bases and J gave up 5 bases, with 12 bases separating them. The chain's CDR3 is CASSESLTVTGELFF. CDR3 nucleotide sequence: TGTGCCAGCAGTGAATCACTAACCGTTACCGGGGAGCTGTTTTTT.

The V and J genes are TRBV19 and TRBJ1-1, with 7 positions matching TRBD1. CDR1 LNHDA and CDR2 SQIVND come from the germline V gene (reference sequence). The CDR3 loop spans 16 amino acids. The J segment lost 0 bases and the V segment lost 5 bases, leaving 9 bases of the junction unmatched. CDR3 sequence reads: CASSVDRDLMNTEAFF. The CDR3 DNA sequence: TGTGCCAGTAGTGTCGACAGGGACCTAATGAACACTGAAGCTTTCTTT.

The V and J genes are TRBV7-8 and TRBJ2-1; 7 bases map to TRBD1. With 2 bases clipped from V and 6 bases from J, the junction kept 10 bases outside the gene matches. Germline-derived CDR1 and CDR2 are SGHVS and FQNEAQ. This CDR3 comprises 16 residues. CDR3 nucleotides: TGTGCCAGCAGCTTACCGACGACAGGGTACCGCAATGAGCAGTTCTTC. It codes for CASSLPTTGYRNEQFF.

About this clone itself: In the same sample, other DNA sequences code for this CDR3. The J gene is TRBJ2-7, the V gene TRBV7-9, with a weak D call TRBD1 (5 bases). Trimming cost V 2 bases and J 4 bases, with 6 bases left between them. Germline CDR1 is SEHNR and CDR2 is FQNEAQ (reference sequence). The CDR3 covers 12 residues. DNA of the CDR3: TGTGCCAGCAGCTTACAGGGATACGAGCAGTACTTC. Its protein product is CASSLQGYEQYF.

The rearrangement links TRBV19 to TRBJ1-2; 10 bases fit TRBD1. The CDR3 extends over 17 amino acids. Unmatched junction bases numbered 10, after V lost 6 bases and J lost 0 bases. Germline CDR1 LNHDA, CDR2 SQIVND (reference sequence). As DNA, the CDR3 is TGTGCCAGTAGCTCCGTGGACAGGGGGATTCCTAACTATGGCTACACCTTC. Translating it yields CASSSVDRGIPNYGYTF.

The rearrangement links TRBV7-8 to TRBJ2-7; D is uncertain. The CDR3 runs to 14 residues. V was pared by 3 bases and J by 3 bases, with 12 bases between. From germline, CDR1 is SGHVS and CDR2 FQNEAQ. The CDR3, as DNA: TGTGCCAGCAGCTTCGCGGTGGAACACTACGAGCAGTACTTC. Protein product: CASSFAVEHYEQYF.